The 5 T cell receptor beta chains below were found in one sample sequenced in a study of shared clonotypes between healthy human individuals. The protocol was immunoSEQ multiplex PCR, while the TCRdb copy is restricted to in-frame clones and leaves out a portion. The sample gives about 2 million clones, roughly 96% of which show up once; roughly 0.13% is in the top ten. The sample consisted of naive CD4+ T cells sorted from blood. The subset is: CD45RA+ positively selected. These receptors were obtained from a man aged 18-30 years in good health.

On this clone itself: The sample has other DNA sequences that encode this CDR3 too. J is TRBJ2-2 and V is TRBV9; unclear D gene. CDR1 SGDLS and CDR2 YYNGEE come from the germline V gene. The CDR3 spans 13 residues. Trimming cost V 5 bases and J 0 bases, with 5 bases left between them. The DNA for the CDR3 is TGTGCCAGCAGTGACTCGAACACCGGGGAGCTGTTTTTT. Its protein product is CASSDSNTGELFF.

J is TRBJ2-2 and V is TRBV29-1, with D uncertain. The germline V gene encodes CDR1 SQVTM and CDR2 ANQGSEA. CDR3 length: 14 residues. Trimming removed 4 bases at V and 4 bases at J, with 13 bases between. Here the CDR3 DNA reads TGCAGCGTTGCCCAACAACGCATCACCGGGGAGCTGTTTTTT. It encodes CSVAQQRITGELFF.

This chain joins TRBV5-6 and TRBJ2-3, with D maybe TRBD2 (5 bases). This CDR3 region has 14 residues. Trimming removed 9 bases from V and 3 bases from J, with 17 bases in between. Germline values: CDR1 SGHDT, CDR2 YYEEEE. This CDR3 is CATSGKSLTDTQYF. The CDR3 DNA reads TGTGCCACCTCGGGGAAGTCCTTAACAGATACGCAGTATTTT.

This rearrangement joins TRBV6-5 to TRBJ1-2; 7 bases are a match to TRBD1. Germline V CDR1 and CDR2: MNHEY, SVGAGI. The CDR3 totals 15 residues. The ends lost 5 bases at V and 5 bases at J; junction bases unmatched: 11. The chain's CDR3 is CASSQDRHIGYGYTF. As DNA, the CDR3 is TGTGCCAGCAGTCAGGACAGGCATATTGGATATGGCTACACCTTC.

The chain recombines TRBV5-1 with TRBJ1-2, with 8 bases fitting TRBD1. CDR3 size: 16 residues. The J segment lost 4 bases and the V segment lost 0 bases, leaving 8 bases of the junction unmatched. Germline lookup yields CDR1 SGHRS and CDR2 YFSETQ. The CDR3 here is CASSLVPGGQGYGYTF. DNA for the CDR3: TGCGCCAGCAGCTTGGTCCCAGGGGGCCAGGGCTATGGCTACACCTTC.